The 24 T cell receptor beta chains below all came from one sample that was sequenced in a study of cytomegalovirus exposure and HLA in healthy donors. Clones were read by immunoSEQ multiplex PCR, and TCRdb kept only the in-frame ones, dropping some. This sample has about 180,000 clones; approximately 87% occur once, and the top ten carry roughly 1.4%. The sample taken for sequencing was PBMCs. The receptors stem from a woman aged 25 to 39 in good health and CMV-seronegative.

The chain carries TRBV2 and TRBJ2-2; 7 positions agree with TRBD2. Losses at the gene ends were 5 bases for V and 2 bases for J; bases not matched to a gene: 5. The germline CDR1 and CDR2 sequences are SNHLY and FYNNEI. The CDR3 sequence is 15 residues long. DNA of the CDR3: TGTGCCAGCAGTAGGCTAGCGGTAAACACCGGGGAGCTGTTTTTT. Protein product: CASSRLAVNTGELFF. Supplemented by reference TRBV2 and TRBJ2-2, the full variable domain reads EPEVTQTPSHQVTQMGQEVILRCVPISNHLYFYWYRQILGQKVEFLVSFYNNEISEKSEIFDDQFSVERPDGSNFTLKIRSTKLEDSAMYFCASSRLAVNTGELFFGEGSRLTVL.

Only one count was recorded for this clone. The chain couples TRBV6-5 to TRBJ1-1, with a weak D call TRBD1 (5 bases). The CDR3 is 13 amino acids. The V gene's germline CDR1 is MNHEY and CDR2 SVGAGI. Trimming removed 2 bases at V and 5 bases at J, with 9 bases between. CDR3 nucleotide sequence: TGTGCCAGCAGTTACCAGGGAGGAACTGAAGCTTTCTTT. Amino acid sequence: CASSYQGGTEAFF.

The CDR3 nucleotides read TGTGCCAGCTCACCCATCGGGACAAACACTGAAGCTTTCTTT. This translates into CASSPIGTNTEAFF. V gene TRBV18 combines with J gene TRBJ1-1; weak D call: TRBD1 (6 bases). Trimming cost V 3 bases and J 2 bases, with 10 bases left between them. This CDR3 region has 14 residues. The germline CDR1 and CDR2 sequences are KGHSH and LQKENI.

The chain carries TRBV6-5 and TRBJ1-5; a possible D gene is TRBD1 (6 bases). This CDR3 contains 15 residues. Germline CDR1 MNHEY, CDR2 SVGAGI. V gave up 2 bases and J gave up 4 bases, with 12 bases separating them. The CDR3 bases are TGTGCCAGCAGTTACACGGGACACCCGAATCAGCCCCAGCATTTT. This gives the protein CASSYTGHPNQPQHF.

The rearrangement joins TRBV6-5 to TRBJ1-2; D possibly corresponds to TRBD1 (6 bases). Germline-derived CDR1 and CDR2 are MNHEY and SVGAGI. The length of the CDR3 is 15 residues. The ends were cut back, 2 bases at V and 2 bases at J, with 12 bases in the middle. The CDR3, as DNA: TGTGCCAGCAGTTACAAACCGGGACACAACTATGGCTACACCTTC. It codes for CASSYKPGHNYGYTF.

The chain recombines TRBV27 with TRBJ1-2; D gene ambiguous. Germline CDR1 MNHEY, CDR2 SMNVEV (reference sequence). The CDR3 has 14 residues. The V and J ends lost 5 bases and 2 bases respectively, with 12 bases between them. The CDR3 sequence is CASSPTNPNYGYTF. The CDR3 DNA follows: TGTGCCAGCAGTCCTACGAACCCGAACTATGGCTACACCTTC.

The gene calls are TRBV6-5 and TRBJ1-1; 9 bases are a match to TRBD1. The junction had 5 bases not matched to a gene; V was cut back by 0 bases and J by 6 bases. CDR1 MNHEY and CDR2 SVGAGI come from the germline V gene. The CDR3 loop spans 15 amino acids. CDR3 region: CASSYSRGQGPEAFF. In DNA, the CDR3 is TGTGCCAGCAGTTACTCAAGGGGACAGGGACCTGAAGCTTTCTTT.

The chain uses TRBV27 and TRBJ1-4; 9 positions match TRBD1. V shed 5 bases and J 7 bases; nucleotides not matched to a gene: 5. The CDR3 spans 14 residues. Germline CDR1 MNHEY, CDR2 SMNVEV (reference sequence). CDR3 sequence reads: CASSQGQGLEKLFF. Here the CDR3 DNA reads TGTGCCAGCAGTCAGGGACAGGGCCTTGAAAAACTGTTTTTT.

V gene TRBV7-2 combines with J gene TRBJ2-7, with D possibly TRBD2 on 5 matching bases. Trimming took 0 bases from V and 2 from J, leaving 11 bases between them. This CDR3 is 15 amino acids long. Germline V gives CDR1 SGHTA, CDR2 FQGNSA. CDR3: CASSLAPGNAYEQYF. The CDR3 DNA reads TGTGCCAGCAGCTTAGCGCCGGGGAATGCCTACGAGCAGTACTTC.

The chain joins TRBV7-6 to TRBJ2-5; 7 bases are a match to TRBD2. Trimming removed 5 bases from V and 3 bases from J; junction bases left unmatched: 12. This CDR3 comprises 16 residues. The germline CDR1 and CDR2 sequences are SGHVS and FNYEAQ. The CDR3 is CASSTLPGGAKETQYF. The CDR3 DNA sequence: TGTGCCAGCAGCACTCTACCGGGGGGAGCGAAAGAGACCCAGTACTTC.

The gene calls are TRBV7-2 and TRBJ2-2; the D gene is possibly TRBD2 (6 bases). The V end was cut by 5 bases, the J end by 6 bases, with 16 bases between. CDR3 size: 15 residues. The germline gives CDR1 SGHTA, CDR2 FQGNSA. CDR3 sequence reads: CASSPLGGTSGELFF. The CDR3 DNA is TGTGCCAGCAGCCCACTTGGGGGGACGTCCGGGGAGCTGTTTTTT.

Here the CDR3 DNA reads TGTGCCAGCAGCTATAATGAGGACAATGAGCAGTTCTTC. It translates to CASSYNEDNEQFF. This chain links TRBV9 with TRBJ2-1, with D unclear. The ends were cut back, 4 bases at V and 5 bases at J, with 10 bases in the middle. This CDR3 is 13 amino acids long. The germline V gene encodes CDR1 SGDLS and CDR2 YYNGEE.

DNA of the CDR3: TGTGCCAGCTCACGGGGACAGACGAACACTGAAGCTTTCTTT. The encoded protein is CASSRGQTNTEAFF. The rearrangement joins TRBV18 to TRBJ1-1; TRBD1 agrees at 7 bases. The CDR3 runs 14 residues. CDR1 KGHSH and CDR2 LQKENI come from the germline V gene. The V segment lost 4 bases and the J segment 1 base; nucleotides outside the gene matches: 3.

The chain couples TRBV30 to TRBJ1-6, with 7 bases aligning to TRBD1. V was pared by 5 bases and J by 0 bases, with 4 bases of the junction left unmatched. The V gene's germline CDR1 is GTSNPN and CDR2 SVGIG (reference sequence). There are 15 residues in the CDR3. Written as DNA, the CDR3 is TGTGCCTGGGGACAGGAGAGCTCCTATAATTCACCCCTCCACTTT. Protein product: CAWGQESSYNSPLHF.

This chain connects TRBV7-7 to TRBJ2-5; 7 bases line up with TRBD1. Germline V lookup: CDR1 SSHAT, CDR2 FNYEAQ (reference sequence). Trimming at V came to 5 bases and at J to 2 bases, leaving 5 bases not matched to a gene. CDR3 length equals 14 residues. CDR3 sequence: CASSVSTGQETQYF. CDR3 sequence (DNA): TGTGCCAGCAGCGTCTCGACAGGGCAAGAGACCCAGTACTTC.

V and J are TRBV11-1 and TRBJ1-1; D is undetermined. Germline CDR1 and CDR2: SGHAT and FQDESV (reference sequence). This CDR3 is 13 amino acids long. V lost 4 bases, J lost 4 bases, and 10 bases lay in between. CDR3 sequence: CASSSSFFTEAFF. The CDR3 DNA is TGTGCCAGCAGCTCTTCGTTTTTCACTGAAGCTTTCTTT.

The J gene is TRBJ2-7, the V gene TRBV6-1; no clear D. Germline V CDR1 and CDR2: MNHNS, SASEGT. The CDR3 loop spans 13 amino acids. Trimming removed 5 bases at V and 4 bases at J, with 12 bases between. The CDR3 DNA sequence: TGTGCCAGCAGTAATACCGACGGGTACGAGCAGTACTTC. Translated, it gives CASSNTDGYEQYF.

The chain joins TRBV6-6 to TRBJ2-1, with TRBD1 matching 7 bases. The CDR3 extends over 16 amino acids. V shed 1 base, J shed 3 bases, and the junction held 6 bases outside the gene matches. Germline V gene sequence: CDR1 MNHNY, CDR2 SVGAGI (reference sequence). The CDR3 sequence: CASSYYGTAGYNEQFF. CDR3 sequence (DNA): TGTGCCAGCAGTTACTATGGGACAGCTGGCTACAATGAGCAGTTCTTC.

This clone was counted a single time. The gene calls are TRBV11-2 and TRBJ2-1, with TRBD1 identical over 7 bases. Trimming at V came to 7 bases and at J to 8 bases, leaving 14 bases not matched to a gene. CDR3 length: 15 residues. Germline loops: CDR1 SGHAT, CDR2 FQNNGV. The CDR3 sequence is CASNKRRQGGDEQFF. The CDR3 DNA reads TGTGCCAGCAACAAACGTCGACAGGGTGGAGATGAGCAGTTCTTC.

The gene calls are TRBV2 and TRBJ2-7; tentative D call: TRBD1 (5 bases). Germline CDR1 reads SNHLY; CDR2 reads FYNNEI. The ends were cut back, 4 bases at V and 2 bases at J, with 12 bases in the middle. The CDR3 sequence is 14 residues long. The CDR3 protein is CASSGGDSAYEQYF. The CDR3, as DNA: TGTGCCAGCAGTGGAGGAGACAGTGCCTACGAGCAGTACTTC.

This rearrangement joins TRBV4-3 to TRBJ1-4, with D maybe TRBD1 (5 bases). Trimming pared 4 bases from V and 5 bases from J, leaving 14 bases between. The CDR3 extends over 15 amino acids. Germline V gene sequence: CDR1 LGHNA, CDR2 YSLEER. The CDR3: CASSPGGAGNEKLFF. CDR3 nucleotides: TGCGCCAGCAGCCCAGGCGGGGCCGGGAATGAAAAACTGTTTTTT.

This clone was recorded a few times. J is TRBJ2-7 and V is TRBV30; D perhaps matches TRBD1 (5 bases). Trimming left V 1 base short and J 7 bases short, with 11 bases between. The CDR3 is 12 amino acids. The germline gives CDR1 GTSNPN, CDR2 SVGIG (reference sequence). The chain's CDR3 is CAWSGQGGEQYF. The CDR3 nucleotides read TGTGCCTGGAGTGGGCAGGGTGGTGAGCAGTACTTC.

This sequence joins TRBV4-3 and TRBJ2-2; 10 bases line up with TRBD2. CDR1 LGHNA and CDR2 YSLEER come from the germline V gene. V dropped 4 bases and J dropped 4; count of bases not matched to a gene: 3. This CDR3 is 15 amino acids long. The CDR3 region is CASSRLAGGTGELFF. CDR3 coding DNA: TGCGCCAGCAGCCGTTTAGCGGGAGGCACCGGGGAGCTGTTTTTT.

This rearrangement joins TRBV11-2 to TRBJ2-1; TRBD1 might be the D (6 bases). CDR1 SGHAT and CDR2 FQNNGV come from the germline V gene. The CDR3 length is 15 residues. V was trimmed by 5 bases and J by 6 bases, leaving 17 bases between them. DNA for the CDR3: TGTGCCAGCAGCCAGGGAGCTGGGGGCAGCAATGAGCAGTTCTTC. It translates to CASSQGAGGSNEQFF.